This T cell receptor beta chain was observed in a study of OX40 agonist ivuxolimab in advanced cancers. Points on this clone: Antigen specificity is unknown.

Cycle 7 day 1, cycle 4 day 1, and baseline were the timepoints at which blood was sampled. The CDR3 totals 14 residues. The germline V and J ends were trimmed by 4 bases and 3 bases, with 13 bases remaining between them. Germline V lookup: CDR1 MGHRA, CDR2 YSYEKL. The assay was immunoSEQ multiplex PCR, and TCRdb's table has in-frame clones only and misses some. The profile shows 86,000 or so clones, approximately 90% of them singletons. Study-level results: Mean expanded clone counts were higher in CD8+ than CD4+ T cells.

The chain has TRBV4-1 and TRBJ2-7; D is perhaps TRBD1 (5 bases). This sequence originates from an adult with an advanced solid tumor such as melanoma, head and neck, liver or kidney cancer. Here the sequenced sample was CD4+ or CD8+ T cells sorted from blood, taken in a trial of the OX40 agonist ivuxolimab. The CDR3: CASSPPGKGYEQYF. CDR3 nucleotides: TGCGCCAGCAGCCCCCCAGGGAAAGGCTACGAGCAGTACTTC.